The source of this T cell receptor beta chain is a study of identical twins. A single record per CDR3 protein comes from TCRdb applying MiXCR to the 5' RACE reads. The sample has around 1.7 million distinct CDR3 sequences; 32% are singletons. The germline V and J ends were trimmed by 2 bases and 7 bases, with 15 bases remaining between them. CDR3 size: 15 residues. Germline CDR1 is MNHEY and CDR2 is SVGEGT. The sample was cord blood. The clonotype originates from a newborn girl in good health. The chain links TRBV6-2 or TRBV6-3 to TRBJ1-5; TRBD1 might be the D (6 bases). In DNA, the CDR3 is TGTGCCAGCAGTTACGGGTCTGGGGGCGGGCAGCCCCAGCATTTT. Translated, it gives CASSYGSGGGQPQHF.